These T cell receptor beta chains were read from a single sample in a study of blood T cell repertoires in COVID-19. Sequencing used immunoSEQ multiplex PCR; TCRdb keeps in-frame clones, though not all of them. The repertoire consists of tens of thousands of clones, with 78% occurring once and the leading ten covering 16%. Input material: peripheral blood. The receptors come from a man in his 70s with acute or convalescent COVID-19. Each CDR3 is given with its conserved first and last residue. Each record gives: J gene, D gene, V gene, clone size, CDR3 protein, CDR3 DNA. D genes are given only for firm matches. Clone size appears in some rows only: once, few, many, or a class for an expanded clone.

j_call: TRBJ1-1
d_call: TRBD1
v_call: TRBV27
clone_size: few
cdr3_aa: CASSYTGGSEAFF
cdr3_nt: TGTGCCAGCAGTTACACAGGGGGCAGCGAAGCTTTCTTT

j_call: TRBJ2-7
d_call: .
v_call: TRBV27
clone_size: .
cdr3_aa: CASSLFGTQPKYYEQYF
cdr3_nt: TGTGCCAGCAGTTTATTTGGGACACAACCAAAATACTACGAGCAGTACTTC

j_call: TRBJ1-5
d_call: TRBD1
v_call: TRBV18
clone_size: .
cdr3_aa: CASSPSGTVNQPQHF
cdr3_nt: TGTGCCAGCTCACCTTCCGGGACAGTTAATCAGCCCCAGCATTTT

j_call: TRBJ2-2
d_call: .
v_call: TRBV5-4
clone_size: .
cdr3_aa: CASSLGRGYSNTGELFF
cdr3_nt: TGTGCCAGCAGCTTGGGCCGAGGATACTCGAACACCGGGGAGCTGTTTTTT

j_call: TRBJ2-3
d_call: TRBD2
v_call: TRBV14
clone_size: .
cdr3_aa: CASSQGAGGADTQYF
cdr3_nt: TGTGCCAGCAGCCAAGGGGCGGGGGGCGCAGATACGCAGTATTTT

j_call: TRBJ2-7
d_call: TRBD1
v_call: TRBV29-1
clone_size: .
cdr3_aa: CSVEDRLGQFHEQYF
cdr3_nt: TGCAGCGTTGAAGATCGGTTGGGACAGTTCCACGAGCAGTACTTC

j_call: TRBJ2-5
d_call: TRBD2
v_call: TRBV7-8
clone_size: once
cdr3_aa: CASSREGASGRETQYF
cdr3_nt: TGTGCCAGCAGCCGAGAGGGGGCTAGCGGGAGGGAGACCCAGTACTTC

j_call: TRBJ1-2
d_call: .
v_call: TRBV28
clone_size: .
cdr3_aa: CASSLVGAAGYTF
cdr3_nt: TGTGCCAGCAGTTTAGTGGGGGCGGCGGGCTACACCTTC

j_call: TRBJ1-1
d_call: .
v_call: TRBV29-1
clone_size: .
cdr3_aa: CSVRVGANTEAFF
cdr3_nt: TGCAGCGTCCGGGTGGGGGCGAACACTGAAGCTTTCTTT

j_call: TRBJ2-1
d_call: TRBD2
v_call: TRBV5-1
clone_size: .
cdr3_aa: CASSTSSGTGNEQFF
cdr3_nt: TGCGCCAGCAGCACTTCTAGCGGGACGGGAAATGAGCAGTTCTTC

j_call: TRBJ1-1
d_call: .
v_call: TRBV11-2
clone_size: .
cdr3_aa: CASSLVTGYTEAFF
cdr3_nt: TGTGCCAGCAGCTTAGTGACAGGATACACTGAAGCTTTCTTT

j_call: TRBJ2-5
d_call: TRBD1
v_call: TRBV7-9
clone_size: once
cdr3_aa: CASSNQQGAVETQYF
cdr3_nt: TGTGCCAGCAGCAACCAACAGGGGGCCGTTGAGACCCAGTACTTC

j_call: TRBJ2-1
d_call: TRBD2
v_call: TRBV11-2
clone_size: .
cdr3_aa: CASSPLGLAGGQNEQFF
cdr3_nt: TGTGCCAGCAGCCCCCTAGGACTAGCGGGGGGGCAGAATGAGCAGTTCTTC

j_call: TRBJ2-3
d_call: .
v_call: TRBV25-1
clone_size: medium-sized
cdr3_aa: CASSYGTDTQYF
cdr3_nt: TGTGCCAGCAGCTACGGCACAGATACGCAGTATTTT

j_call: TRBJ1-4
d_call: .
v_call: TRBV5-1
clone_size: .
cdr3_aa: CASRPGQSGGTNEKLFF
cdr3_nt: TGCGCCAGCAGGCCTGGACAATCGGGAGGGACTAATGAAAAACTGTTTTTT

j_call: TRBJ1-1
d_call: TRBD1
v_call: TRBV7-9
clone_size: .
cdr3_aa: CASSQQGARTEAFF
cdr3_nt: TGTGCCAGCTCCCAACAGGGGGCGCGGACTGAAGCTTTCTTT

j_call: TRBJ2-6
d_call: .
v_call: TRBV24-1
clone_size: .
cdr3_aa: CATSDFSGQDNSGANVLTF
cdr3_nt: TGTGCCACCAGTGATTTTTCGGGACAAGACAACTCTGGGGCCAACGTCCTGACTTTC

j_call: TRBJ1-2
d_call: TRBD1
v_call: TRBV10-2
clone_size: few
cdr3_aa: CASTNTGGVDYTF
cdr3_nt: TGCGCCAGCACCAACACAGGGGGAGTCGACTACACCTTC

j_call: TRBJ2-7
d_call: TRBD2
v_call: TRBV15
clone_size: .
cdr3_aa: CATSRDPGGADEQYF
cdr3_nt: TGTGCCACCAGCAGAGACCCGGGGGGAGCAGACGAGCAGTACTTC

j_call: TRBJ2-1
d_call: .
v_call: TRBV5-8
clone_size: .
cdr3_aa: CASSLSSATFQEQFF
cdr3_nt: TGTGCCAGCAGCTTGTCGTCTGCAACCTTCCAGGAGCAGTTCTTC

j_call: TRBJ1-3
d_call: .
v_call: TRBV30
clone_size: .
cdr3_aa: CAWSVAVGGNTIYF
cdr3_nt: TGTGCCTGGAGTGTAGCGGTGGGGGGAAACACCATATATTTT

j_call: TRBJ2-2
d_call: TRBD1
v_call: TRBV29-1
clone_size: .
cdr3_aa: CSVVTGAGGELFF
cdr3_nt: TGCAGCGTGGTGACAGGGGCGGGCGGGGAGCTGTTTTTT

j_call: TRBJ1-2
d_call: .
v_call: TRBV5-1
clone_size: once
cdr3_aa: CASSVTGYGYTF
cdr3_nt: TGCGCCAGCAGCGTGACAGGCTATGGCTACACCTTC

j_call: TRBJ1-1
d_call: .
v_call: TRBV5-5
clone_size: .
cdr3_aa: CASSLRRQQNTEAFF
cdr3_nt: TGTGCCAGCAGCTTGCGGAGACAGCAGAACACTGAAGCTTTCTTT

j_call: TRBJ2-3
d_call: .
v_call: TRBV24-1
clone_size: once
cdr3_aa: CATSDPRSRTDTQYF
cdr3_nt: TGTGCCACCAGTGACCCTAGGTCCCGCACAGATACGCAGTATTTT

j_call: TRBJ2-2
d_call: TRBD2
v_call: TRBV4-1
clone_size: .
cdr3_aa: CASSQVLAGATGELFF
cdr3_nt: TGCGCCAGCAGCCAAGTCCTAGCGGGAGCCACCGGGGAGCTGTTTTTT

j_call: TRBJ1-2
d_call: .
v_call: TRBV2
clone_size: .
cdr3_aa: CASRDTGHYGYTF
cdr3_nt: TGTGCCAGCAGGGATACAGGCCACTATGGCTACACCTTC

j_call: TRBJ1-6
d_call: .
v_call: TRBV19
clone_size: few
cdr3_aa: CASSVGLPTNSPLHF
cdr3_nt: TGTGCCAGTAGTGTTGGACTTCCTACTAATTCACCCCTCCACTTT

j_call: TRBJ1-5
d_call: .
v_call: TRBV5-6
clone_size: .
cdr3_aa: CASSLGSGGFGSNQPQHF
cdr3_nt: TGTGCCAGCAGCTTGGGATCGGGGGGTTTCGGTAGCAATCAGCCCCAGCATTTT

j_call: TRBJ2-1
d_call: TRBD2
v_call: TRBV7-8
clone_size: few
cdr3_aa: CASSFIMASGSSNEQFF
cdr3_nt: TGTGCCAGCAGCTTTATCATGGCCAGCGGGAGCAGTAATGAGCAGTTCTTC

j_call: TRBJ1-1
d_call: TRBD1
v_call: TRBV12-5
clone_size: .
cdr3_aa: CASGLARTGGMTEAFF
cdr3_nt: TGTGCTAGTGGTTTGGCGAGGACAGGGGGCATGACTGAAGCTTTCTTT